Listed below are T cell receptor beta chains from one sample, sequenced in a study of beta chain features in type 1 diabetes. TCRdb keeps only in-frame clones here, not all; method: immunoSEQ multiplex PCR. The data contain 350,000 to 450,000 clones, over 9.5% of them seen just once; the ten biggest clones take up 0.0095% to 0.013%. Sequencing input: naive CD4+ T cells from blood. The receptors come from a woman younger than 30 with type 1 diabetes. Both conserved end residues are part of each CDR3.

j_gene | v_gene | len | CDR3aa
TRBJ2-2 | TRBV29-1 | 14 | CSVAGGPNTGELFF
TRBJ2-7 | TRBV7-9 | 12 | CASSLGVPPPYF
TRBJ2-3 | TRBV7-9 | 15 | CASSLGGASTDTQYF
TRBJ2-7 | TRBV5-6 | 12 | CASSFSGYEQYF
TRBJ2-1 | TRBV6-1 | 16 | CASSDITSGTYNEQFF
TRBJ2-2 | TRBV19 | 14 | CASSLAGLRWELFF
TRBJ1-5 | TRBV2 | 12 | CASSAEVQPQHF
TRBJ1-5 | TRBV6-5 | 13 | CASRSSGDQPQHF
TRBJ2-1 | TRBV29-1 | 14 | CSVVRTSVFNEQFF
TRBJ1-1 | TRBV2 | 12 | CATTGRNTEAFF
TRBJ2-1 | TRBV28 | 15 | CASRPTSGRRDEQFF
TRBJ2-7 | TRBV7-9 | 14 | CASSAIAGVGEQYF